This T cell receptor beta chain originates from a study of OX40 agonist ivuxolimab in advanced cancers. In the study overall: Recorded diagnoses for dose-escalation patients were hepatocellular carcinoma, melanoma, renal cell or head and neck cancer. Study-level points and caveats: Which antigen the expanded peripheral T cells recognized is unknown.

Generated by immunoSEQ multiplex PCR, the TCRdb table keeps only in-frame clones and is missing some. This table holds about 100,000 clones, around 90% found once. On this clone itself: Its target is not known.

V trimming: 4 bases; J trimming: 1 base; junction bases outside the gene matches: 8. Per germline, CDR1 SGHAT and CDR2 FQNNGV. CDR3 length equals 17 residues. The chain couples TRBV11-2 to TRBJ2-1; TRBD1 aligns across 9 bases. This TCR derives from an adult with an advanced solid tumor such as melanoma, head and neck, liver or kidney cancer. This sample comprised CD4+ or CD8+ T cells sorted from blood, obtained in a trial of the OX40 agonist ivuxolimab. The CDR3 protein is CASSSVDRGGSYNEQFF. Written as DNA, the CDR3 is TGTGCCAGCAGCTCAGTTGACAGGGGGGGATCCTACAATGAGCAGTTCTTC.